The TCR beta chain described here comes from a study of T cell responses to AZD1222 COVID-19 vaccine (dated by TCRdb to about 2021). The study in broad terms: AZD1222 recipients with second doses at about 4 weeks or about 12 weeks were pooled, because spike-specific TCR depth and breadth did not differ between schedules. Trial participants were enrolled by age into subgroups of 18-55, 56-69 and 70-plus years, and approximately 150, 30 and 60 TCR-sequenced participants, respectively, were included in these subgroups. TCR sequencing was performed for roughly 250 trial participants, of whom 200 to 210 were given two doses of AZD1222 and around 25 were given two doses of MenACWY control vaccine.

As regards this clone: The antigen it binds to is not known. Per-base qualities were not stored, and no clone one base away is much larger.

The investigation overall reported the following: Participants were mostly white British, with more females than males. The authors suggested clonal diversity may have been underestimated. Reportedly, almost half of the unique spike-specific TCRs recognized epitopes lying outside the regions that are mutated in the B.1.351 and B.1.1.7 variants. Spike-specific TCR breadth and depth rose significantly after two AZD1222 doses compared with day 0 and with MenACWY recipients. Conclusions about previously exposed vaccinees are limited, since just a handful of AZD1222 recipients were seropositive for SARS-CoV-2 at baseline. In the small 56-69-year group, the increase in depth fell short of significance, most likely because of low power. Because no day 14 peak-response samples were available, the repertoires could be characterized only after the peak T cell response. CD4 TCRs associated with the vaccine covered the entire spike protein, and the dominant responses were in regions 160-218 and 743-854.

The CDR3 regions of human TCRbeta chains were analyzed by immunosequencing. Per the source publication's procedure: TCRs in the repertoires were compared against a reference library of SARS-CoV-2-specific TCRs that had been generated with the MIRA antigen-specificity platform. Breadth was defined as the fraction of unique TCRs that were SARS-CoV-2-associated, and depth was defined as the fraction of total T cells that were SARS-CoV-2-associated. Each spike-specific TCR was assigned to its reactive spike region and to a CD4 or CD8 class using the MIRA data. Log10-transformed breadth and depth values were compared by one-way ANOVA with Sidak's multiple comparisons tests. TCRdb obtained this table from immuneACCESS and retained in-frame rearrangements with V and J assigned. These tables miss some clones; where compared with another copy, unresolved V genes account for less than half of the shortfall, and the remainder is unexplained. That table supplies the V and J calls and clone size; D and trimming were determined from the DNA. For this sample there are approximately 140,000 clones; approximately 89% appear just once. In total, the top ten clones hold around 2.8% of the sample.

What this sample's time point label stands for: baseline before first vaccination. The vaccinee samples were drawn from two UK trials, COV001 and COV002, one of which was a single-blind randomized controlled phase 2/3 trial testing AZD1222 (ChAdOx1 nCoV-19) in healthy adults. For TCRbeta chain sequencing, PBMC samples were collected from trial participants at day 0 and at day 28 after the second dose. From its cysteine to its phenylalanine, the CDR3 spans 16 amino acids. Only the CDR3 DNA stays, 48 bases, in frame from base 1. V is pared back by 4 bases and J by 3 bases, with 15 bases lying between the germline termini. The germline V gene encodes CDR1 SGHVS and CDR2 FNYEAQ.

Sample: peripheral blood, taken on day 0 of AZD1222 vaccination. The TCR was taken from an adult in good health. The chain is assembled from TRBV7-6 and TRBJ2-2; the D segment is perhaps TRBD1 or TRBD2, each sharing 6 matched bases. The encoded CDR3 is CASSSHPRGDTGELFF. The DNA sequence is as follows: TGTGCCAGCAGCTCCCATCCGAGGGGGGACACCGGGGAGCTGTTTTTT.